These 12 T cell receptor beta chains came from one sample sequenced in a study of cytomegalovirus exposure and HLA in healthy donors. 13 Jbeta primers and 60 Vbeta primers were used for the PCR. Clones were read by immunoSEQ multiplex PCR, and TCRdb kept only the in-frame ones, dropping some. The sample lists around 190,000 clones; 79% were seen once. Sample: PBMCs. The receptors originated from a woman in her 30s in good health and CMV-seropositive.

The gene calls are TRBV5-1 and TRBJ2-2; weak D call: TRBD2 (6 bases). V dropped 5 bases and J dropped 6 bases, with 17 bases sitting between them. Germline CDR1 and CDR2: SGHRS and YFSETQ. The CDR3 extends over 15 amino acids. CDR3 in amino acids: CASRIPSGGSGELFF. DNA for the CDR3: TGCGCCAGCAGAATCCCCAGCGGAGGGTCCGGGGAGCTGTTTTTT. Variable domain in full (rest from reference TRBV5-1 and TRBJ2-2): KAGVTQTPRYLIKTRGQQVTLSCSPISGHRSVSWYQQTPGQGLQFLFEYFSETQRNKGNFPGRFSGRQFSNSRSEMNVSTLELGDSALYLCASRIPSGGSGELFFGEGSRLTVL.

The chain links TRBV6-5 to TRBJ2-3; D possibly corresponds to TRBD1 (6 bases). The CDR3 extends over 13 amino acids. V lost 5 bases and J 2 bases, leaving 8 bases between the germline ends. Germline loops: CDR1 MNHEY, CDR2 SVGAGI. The CDR3 DNA follows: TGTGCCAGCAGTCAGGGGAACACAGATACGCAGTATTTT. It codes for CASSQGNTDTQYF.

CDR3 nucleotide sequence: TGTGCCAGCAGTTACTTGGACAGTACTAATGAAAAACTGTTTTTT. This encodes CASSYLDSTNEKLFF. The gene calls are TRBV6-5 and TRBJ1-4; the D gene is possibly TRBD1 (6 bases). Germline CDR1 reads MNHEY; CDR2 reads SVGAGI. V dropped 1 base and J dropped 2 bases, with 8 bases sitting between them. The CDR3 loop spans 15 amino acids.

The chain is built from TRBV19 and TRBJ2-5, with a possible D match to TRBD2 (5 bases). Germline lookup yields CDR1 LNHDA and CDR2 SQIVND (reference sequence). CDR3 length equals 15 residues. V lost 3 bases and J 2 bases, leaving 13 bases between the germline ends. CDR3 sequence: CASSIGTGIQETQYF. DNA of the CDR3: TGTGCCAGTAGTATCGGTACGGGGATACAAGAGACCCAGTACTTC.

The chain carries TRBV6-6 and TRBJ1-5; perhaps TRBD1 as D (5 bases). The V and J ends lost 2 bases and 9 bases respectively, with 17 bases between them. The CDR3 is made up of 15 amino acids. CDR1 is MNHNY, CDR2 SVGAGI, per germline (reference sequence). The CDR3: CASSYRQGAVGPQHF. In DNA form, the CDR3 reads TGTGCCAGCAGTTACAGGCAGGGCGCGGTCGGGCCCCAGCATTTT.

This sequence joins TRBV5-1 and TRBJ2-1; 7 nucleotides align to TRBD2. The length of the CDR3 is 15 residues. V was pared by 3 bases and J by 0 bases, with 3 bases of the junction left unmatched. From germline, CDR1 is SGHRS and CDR2 YFSETQ. In DNA form, the CDR3 reads TGCGCCAGCAGCTCGACTAGCAGCTCCTACAATGAGCAGTTCTTC. This codes for CASSSTSSSYNEQFF.

This rearrangement joins TRBV5-4 to TRBJ1-2, with D perhaps matching TRBD1 (6 bases). This CDR3 spans 14 amino acids. Germline-derived CDR1 and CDR2 are SGHNT and YYREEE (reference sequence). Trimming shortened V by 3 bases and J by 4 bases, and 13 bases separated the two germline ends. The CDR3 DNA reads as TGTGCCAGCAGCTCAAAACAGGGAACCTATGGCTACACCTTC. Its protein is CASSSKQGTYGYTF.

V is TRBV6-6 and J is TRBJ1-1, with D hard to call. The V end lost 9 bases, the J end lost 1 base, and 15 bases lay between the germline ends. This CDR3 comprises 14 residues. Germline loops: CDR1 MNHNY, CDR2 SVGAGI (reference sequence). In nucleotides, the CDR3 is TGTGCCAGTTTACCTGAGGGTAGGAACACTGAAGCTTTCTTT. Amino acid sequence: CASLPEGRNTEAFF.

The chain employs TRBV2 and TRBJ2-2; TRBD1 matches at 7 bases. After removal of 5 bases from V and 2 bases from J, the junction contained 11 bases not matched to a gene. The V gene's germline CDR1 is SNHLY and CDR2 FYNNEI. This CDR3 comprises 17 residues. CDR3 in DNA: TGTGCCAGCAGTCCCTCTGGAAGGGGGCGAAACACCGGGGAGCTGTTTTTT. Its translation is CASSPSGRGRNTGELFF.

This chain joins TRBV4-1 and TRBJ2-2; 13 bases line up with TRBD2. V lost 2 bases and J lost 0; bases outside the gene matches: 6. The CDR3 spans 19 residues. Germline CDR1 is MGHRA and CDR2 is YSYEKL. In DNA form, the CDR3 reads TGCGCCAGCAGCCAATACCCGGGACTAGCGGGAACGAACACCGGGGAGCTGTTTTTT. Translation gives CASSQYPGLAGTNTGELFF.

The chain recombines TRBV5-1 with TRBJ2-7; 10 nucleotides agree with TRBD2. Per the germline V gene, CDR1 is SGHRS and CDR2 is YFSETQ. The CDR3 spans 18 residues. J lost 6 bases, V lost 3 bases, and 18 bases had no gene match. The CDR3 reads CASSWARGGSGRNGEQYF. The CDR3 nucleotides are TGCGCCAGCAGCTGGGCGAGGGGAGGTAGCGGGAGGAACGGCGAGCAGTACTTC.

The V gene is TRBV6-4, the J gene TRBJ2-6, with D possibly being TRBD1 (5 bases). This CDR3 is 18 amino acids long. Germline V gives CDR1 MRHNA, CDR2 SNTAGT. V lost 3 bases, J lost 0 bases, and 15 bases lay in between. DNA for the CDR3: TGTGCCAGCAGTGATGAGGCACAGGCCACCTCTGGGGCCAACGTCCTGACTTTC. Protein sequence: CASSDEAQATSGANVLTF.